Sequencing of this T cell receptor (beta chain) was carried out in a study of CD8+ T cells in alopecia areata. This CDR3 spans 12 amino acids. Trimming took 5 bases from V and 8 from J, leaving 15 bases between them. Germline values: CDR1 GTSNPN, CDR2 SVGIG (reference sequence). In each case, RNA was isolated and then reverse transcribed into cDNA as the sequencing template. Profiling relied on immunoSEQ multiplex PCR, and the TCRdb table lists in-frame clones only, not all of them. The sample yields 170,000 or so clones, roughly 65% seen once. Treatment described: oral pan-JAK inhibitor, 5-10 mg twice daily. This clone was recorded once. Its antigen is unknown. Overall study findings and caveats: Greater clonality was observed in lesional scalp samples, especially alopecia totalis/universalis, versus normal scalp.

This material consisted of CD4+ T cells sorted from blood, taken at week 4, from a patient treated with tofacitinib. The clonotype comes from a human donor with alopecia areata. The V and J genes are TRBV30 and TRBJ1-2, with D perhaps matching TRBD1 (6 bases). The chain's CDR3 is CAWARAGVGYTF. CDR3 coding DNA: TGTGCCTGGGCTCGGGCAGGGGTAGGCTACACCTTC.